This TCR beta chain comes out of a study of shared clonotypes between healthy human individuals. Naive CD8 isolation took CD45RO-negative cells positively selected for CCR7 and excluded terminally differentiated effector memory CD45RA+ cells. Libraries were prepared by immunoSEQ multiplex PCR; TCRdb keeps only in-frame clonotypes and omits some of them. The data show fewer than 700,000 clones, 90% to 95% seen once. Germline V gene lookup returns CDR1 SGHVS and CDR2 FNYEAQ. This CDR3 is 14 amino acids long. This clonotype originated in a woman in her thirties in good health. V is TRBV7-6 and J is TRBJ2-5; 9 positions match TRBD1. The J call could be wrong; TRBJ2-7 is a better fit for the DNA end. The sequenced material came from naive CD8+ T cells sorted from blood. CDR3 sequence: CASSLGQGGDEQYF. The CDR3 region has the DNA TGTGCCAGCAGCCTGGGACAGGGAGGCGACGAGCAGTACTTC.